This T cell receptor beta chain was sequenced during a study of T-cell reconstitution after alpha-beta-depleted transplantation in children. The CDR3 has 16 residues. From germline, CDR1 is SEHNR and CDR2 FQNEAQ (reference sequence). The germline V and J ends were trimmed by 5 bases and 4 bases, with 20 bases remaining between them. The library targeted TCRbeta and was prepared with unique molecular identifiers. TCRdb reprocessed the PCR reads with MiXCR, giving one entry per CDR3 protein. Found here are about 610,000 distinct CDR3 sequences, about 10% of them singletons; the top ten hold less than 5%.

This rearrangement joins TRBV7-9 to TRBJ2-5; the D gene is possibly TRBD2 (5 bases). The source of this sequence is a human donor who donated a stem cell graft to a child with acute myeloid leukemia. Sequenced here: PBMCs from the stem cell graft donor, sampled from the stem cell graft. The CDR3 bases are TGTGCCAGCAGCGTACCACCGCGCCGGGCGGGAGAGACCCAGTACTTC. Protein product: CASSVPPRRAGETQYF.